The 10 T cell receptor beta chains in this list originate from one sample, sequenced in a study of shared clonotypes between healthy human individuals. Measured with immunoSEQ multiplex PCR; TCRdb has only the in-frame clones, and not every one. Of some 500,000 clones in the sample, 90% to 96% are singletons; the top ten hold about 0.064%. Sequencing input: naive CD4+ T cells sorted from blood. Sample subset: CD45RA+ positively selected. All receptors come from a woman aged 25 to 39 in good health.

This sequence joins TRBV30 and TRBJ1-5; D gene unclear. The germline CDR1 and CDR2 sequences are GTSNPN and SVGIG (reference sequence). The length of the CDR3 is 13 residues. V was trimmed by 0 bases and J by 4 bases, leaving 7 bases between them. The CDR3 protein is CAWSVAVNQPQHF. CDR3 coding DNA: TGTGCCTGGAGTGTAGCGGTAAATCAGCCCCAGCATTTT.

The chain joins TRBV6-1 to TRBJ2-7, with D maybe TRBD2 (5 bases). Trimming removed 6 bases from V and 1 base from J, with 13 bases in between. Germline CDR1 MNHNS, CDR2 SASEGT. The length of the CDR3 is 14 residues. CDR3 nucleotides: TGTGCCAGCAGCGGGAAAGTGGTGTCCTACGAGCAGTACTTC. This sequence encodes CASSGKVVSYEQYF.

J is TRBJ1-2 and V is TRBV6-5, with D maybe TRBD1 (5 bases). V lost 6 bases and J 7 bases, leaving 15 bases between the germline ends. The CDR3 extends over 13 amino acids. Germline lookup yields CDR1 MNHEY and CDR2 SVGAGI. The CDR3 reads CASRFGGRLGYTF. CDR3 DNA: TGTGCCAGCAGATTTGGGGGTCGACTTGGCTACACCTTC.

This chain links TRBV10-2 with TRBJ2-7, with a tentative D call TRBD1 (6 bases). The ends were cut back, 2 bases at V and 4 bases at J, with 12 bases in the middle. Germline V gene sequence: CDR1 WSHSY, CDR2 SAAADI. CDR3 size: 14 residues. Here the CDR3 reads CASSEPGQSYEQYF. In nucleotides, the CDR3 is TGCGCCAGCAGTGAGCCAGGACAGAGTTACGAGCAGTACTTC.

The V call is TRBV5-6, the J call TRBJ2-4; D not resolved. The CDR3 consists of 16 residues. The V gene's germline CDR1 is SGHDT and CDR2 YYEEEE. Trimming shortened V by 0 bases and J by 3 bases, and 13 bases separated the two germline ends. The DNA for the CDR3 is TGTGCCAGCAGCTTGGCTATGGAGTGGAGCAAAAACATTCAGTACTTC. Protein: CASSLAMEWSKNIQYF.

The V gene is TRBV18, the J gene TRBJ1-1; 7 nucleotides agree with TRBD1. Germline assignment: CDR1 KGHSH and CDR2 LQKENI. V lost 3 bases, J lost 4 bases, and 11 bases stayed unmatched. This CDR3 region has 16 residues. This CDR3 is CASSPQDRQFSTEAFF. DNA of the CDR3: TGTGCCAGCTCACCGCAGGACAGGCAGTTTTCCACTGAAGCTTTCTTT.

The chain employs TRBV5-6 and TRBJ2-1; no firm D call. Germline loops: CDR1 SGHDT, CDR2 YYEEEE. The CDR3 runs to 11 residues. Trimming removed 2 bases at V and 6 bases at J, with 3 bases between. CDR3: CASSFGNEQFF. In nucleotides, the CDR3 is TGTGCCAGCAGCTTCGGCAATGAGCAGTTCTTC.

The rearrangement joins TRBV9 to TRBJ2-7; a weak D match, TRBD2 (5 bases). Germline V gives CDR1 SGDLS, CDR2 YYNGEE. Trimming shortened V by 9 bases and J by 2 bases, and 9 bases separated the two germline ends. The CDR3 runs to 11 residues. CDR3 protein: CATSRAYEQYF. In nucleotides, the CDR3 is TGTGCCACCTCGCGGGCCTACGAGCAGTACTTC. Filled out from reference TRBV9 and TRBJ2-7, the complete variable domain reads DSGVTQTPKHLITATGQRVTLRCSPRSGDLSVYWYQQSLDQGLQFLIQYYNGEERAKGNILERFSAQQFPDLHSELNLSSLELGDSALYFCATSRAYEQYFGPGTRLTVT.

This chain links TRBV10-3 with TRBJ1-5, with 7 positions matching TRBD1. Trimming took 4 bases from V and 0 from J; bases not matched to a gene: 3. CDR1 and CDR2 (germline): ENHRY, SYGVKD. The CDR3 covers 15 residues. CDR3 nucleotide sequence: TGTGCCATCAGTGGCCGGGACAGTAGCAATCAGCCCCAGCATTTT. Translated, it gives CAISGRDSSNQPQHF.

The chain couples TRBV11-1 to TRBJ1-1; D gene unclear. CDR3 length equals 12 residues. The V end lost 5 bases, the J end lost 3 bases, and 7 bases lay between the germline ends. Per germline, CDR1 SGHAT and CDR2 FQDESV (reference sequence). CDR3 sequence (DNA): TGTGCCAGCAGCCAAGGGTACACTGAAGCTTTCTTT. It encodes CASSQGYTEAFF.